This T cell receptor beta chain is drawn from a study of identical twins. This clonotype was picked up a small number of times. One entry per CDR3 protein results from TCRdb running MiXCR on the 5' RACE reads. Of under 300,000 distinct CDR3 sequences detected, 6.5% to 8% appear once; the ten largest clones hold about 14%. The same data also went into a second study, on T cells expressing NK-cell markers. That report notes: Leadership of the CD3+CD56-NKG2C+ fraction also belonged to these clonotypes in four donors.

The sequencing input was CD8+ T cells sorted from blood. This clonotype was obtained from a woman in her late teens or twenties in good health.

CDR3 DNA sequence: TGTGCCATCAGTGATTTAGGGGACTCCTACGAGCAGTACTTC. This translates into CAISDLGDSYEQYF. The V and J genes are TRBV10-3 and TRBJ2-7, with a weak D call TRBD1 (5 bases). There are 14 residues in the CDR3. V was clipped by 3 bases and J by 0 bases, with 9 bases between them. The V gene's germline CDR1 is ENHRY and CDR2 SYGVKD.